This TCR beta chain was retrieved from a study of chemoradiotherapy in HPV16-positive cancers. Trimming took off 4 bases at V and 3 bases at J, with 11 bases between the two ends. The CDR3 is 13 amino acids. The germline V gene encodes CDR1 SGHRS and CDR2 YFSETQ. Data came from immunoSEQ multiplex PCR; TCRdb stores just in-frame clones and leaves some out. The sample shows more than 9,500 clones, roughly nine tenths of them seen only once. Samples were taken several times over chemoradiotherapy. This TCR was sampled from a human donor with HPV-associated anogenital cancer. The specimen comprised blood, sampled from a patient who underwent chemoradiotherapy. The J gene is TRBJ2-7, the V gene TRBV5-1; unclear D gene. The CDR3: CASSGPTRYEQYF. For the CDR3, the DNA is TGCGCCAGCAGCGGACCGACACGCTACGAGCAGTACTTC.